Given below is one TCR beta chain in context. This entry is derived from a study of shared clonotypes between healthy human individuals. The CDR3 is 13 amino acids. V was trimmed by 5 bases and J by 3 bases, leaving 9 bases between them. CDR1 and CDR2 (germline): SGHRS, YFSETQ. Using immunoSEQ multiplex PCR, the repertoire was profiled, and TCRdb retains in-frame clones only, with some absent. Of 330,000 or so clones in the sample, over 65% were seen once. V is TRBV5-1 and J is TRBJ2-1; D not resolved. The source material was memory CD4+ T cells sorted from blood. Subset defined: CD45RA-negative fraction. The source is a young man in good health. In DNA, the CDR3 is TGCGCCAGCAGACCCGACAACTACAATGAGCAGTTCTTC. Translating it yields CASRPDNYNEQFF.